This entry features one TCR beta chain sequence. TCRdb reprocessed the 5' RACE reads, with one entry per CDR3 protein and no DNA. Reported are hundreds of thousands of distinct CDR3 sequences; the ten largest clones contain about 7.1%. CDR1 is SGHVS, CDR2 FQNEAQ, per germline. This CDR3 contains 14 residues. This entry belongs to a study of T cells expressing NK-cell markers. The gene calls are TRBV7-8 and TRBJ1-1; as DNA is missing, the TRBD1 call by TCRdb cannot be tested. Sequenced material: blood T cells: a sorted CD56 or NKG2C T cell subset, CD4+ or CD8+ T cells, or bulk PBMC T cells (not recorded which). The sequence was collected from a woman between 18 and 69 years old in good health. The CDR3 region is CASSLIKGELEAFF.